Below are 7 T cell receptor beta chains sequenced from a single sample in a study of T cell responses to AZD1222 COVID-19 vaccine. Using immunoSEQ multiplex PCR, the repertoire was profiled, and TCRdb retains in-frame clones only, with some absent. This table has 65,000 to 85,000 clones, 80% to 90% appearing once. The starting material was peripheral blood, obtained 28 days after the second AZD1222 dose. The receptor source for this set is an adult who received the AZD1222 COVID-19 vaccine.

This clone was seen a handful of times. The sample contains more than one DNA sequence encoding this CDR3. The CDR3 protein is CASSLRPYEQYF. The CDR3 coding sequence is TGTGCCAGCAGCTTACGACCCTACGAGCAGTACTTC. This chain joins TRBV11-2 and TRBJ2-7; D unclear. The CDR3 length is 12 residues. Germline-derived CDR1 and CDR2 are SGHAT and FQNNGV. V lost 2 bases and J lost 2, with 4 bases in between.

The rearrangement uses TRBV5-4 and TRBJ2-7, with D maybe TRBD1 (6 bases). Trimming stripped 0 bases from V and 3 bases from J, with 13 bases between. This CDR3 is 15 amino acids long. The germline V gene has CDR1 SGHNT and CDR2 YYREEE (reference sequence). The CDR3: CASSLGGHISYEQYF. DNA of the CDR3: TGTGCCAGCAGCTTGGGGGGACATATAAGCTACGAGCAGTACTTC.

The chain recombines TRBV18 with TRBJ1-1; a possible D gene is TRBD1 (6 bases). The CDR3 covers 12 residues. In germline, CDR1 is KGHSH, CDR2 LQKENI. Between the trimmed V and J ends, which lost 3 bases and 6 bases, there was a span of 8 bases. CDR3 nucleotide sequence: TGTGCCAGCTCACCCGGACAGTCTGAAGCTTTCTTT. This codes for CASSPGQSEAFF.

V is TRBV7-8 and J is TRBJ1-6; D may be TRBD1 (5 bases). This CDR3 has 14 amino acids. V lost 3 bases, J lost 10 bases, and 13 bases lay in between. Germline lookup yields CDR1 SGHVS and CDR2 FQNEAQ. The CDR3 protein is CASSFDSADSPLHF. The CDR3 nucleotides read TGTGCCAGCAGCTTCGACAGTGCGGACTCACCCCTCCACTTT.

This clone was picked up a small number of times. J is TRBJ2-1 and V is TRBV2; no reliable D call. The CDR3 spans 10 residues. Germline CDR1 SNHLY, CDR2 FYNNEI. With 7 bases removed from V and 7 bases from J, the gap between germline ends came to 5 bases. The CDR3 loop reads CASTINEQFF. CDR3 bases: TGTGCCAGCACGATAAATGAGCAGTTCTTC. Drawing the rest from reference TRBV2 and TRBJ2-1, the complete variable domain is EPEVTQTPSHQVTQMGQEVILRCVPISNHLYFYWYRQILGQKVEFLVSFYNNEISEKSEIFDDQFSVERPDGSNFTLKIRSTKLEDSAMYFCASTINEQFFGPGTRLTVL.

This clone is labeled as large. This rearrangement joins TRBV7-9 to TRBJ2-2; D ambiguous. The CDR3 contains 16 residues. Trimming pared 1 base from V and 8 bases from J, leaving 17 bases between. Germline CDR1 and CDR2: SEHNR and FQNEAQ (reference sequence). This CDR3 is CASSLVGISPSGELFF. CDR3 nucleotides: TGTGCCAGCAGCTTAGTGGGAATCTCCCCATCGGGGGAGCTGTTTTTT.

The chain is built from TRBV7-9 and TRBJ1-6, with 7 bases aligning to TRBD1. V lost 1 base, J lost 7 bases, and 4 bases stayed unmatched. CDR3 length: 15 residues. In germline, CDR1 is SEHNR, CDR2 FQNEAQ (reference sequence). The CDR3 nucleotides are TGTGCCAGCAGCTTAGATAGACAGGGAAATTCACCCCTCCACTTT. As protein: CASSLDRQGNSPLHF. The full variable domain, rest sourced from reference TRBV7-9 and TRBJ1-6, is DTGVSQNPRHKITKRGQNVTFRCDPISEHNRLYWYRQTLGQGPEFLTYFQNEAQLEKSRLLSDRFSAERPKGSFSTLEIQRTEQGDSAMYLCASSLDRQGNSPLHFGNGTRLTVT.